The T cell receptor beta chain under discussion was sequenced for a study of cytomegalovirus exposure and HLA in healthy donors. This PCR relied on a set of 60 Vbeta primers and 13 Jbeta primers. TCRdb's copy holds only in-frame clones and misses some; the assay was immunoSEQ multiplex PCR. Of hundreds of thousands of clones in the sample, almost 85% were seen once. Germline CDR1 and CDR2: SGHDN and FVKESK. The CDR3 is 15 residues long. The sample holds a few counts of this clone. One end of the junction fails to match germline, which may point to a read error. This sequence originates from a woman aged 35 to 49 in good health and CMV-seronegative. This rearrangement joins TRBV14 to TRBJ1-4; 7 bases align to TRBD1. The sequenced material came from PBMCs. CDR3 sequence: CASGQQGPFNEKLFF. Written as DNA, the CDR3 is TGTGCCAGCGGCCAACAGGGGCCCTTTAATGAAAAACTGTTTTTT.